This entry lists 2 T cell receptor beta chains sequenced from one sample in a study of preoperative IRX-2 immunotherapy in early breast cancer. As for treatment: preoperative locoregional IRX-2 cytokine immunotherapy. Clones were read by immunoSEQ multiplex PCR, and TCRdb kept only the in-frame ones, dropping some. The table shows 20,000 to 30,000 clones, with roughly four fifths occurring only once. The material was lymph node tissue, obtained after IRX-2 immunotherapy. All receptors derive from a human donor with breast cancer.

This chain uses TRBV30 with TRBJ2-7; possibly TRBD1 or TRBD2 for D (5 bases each). The germline V and J ends were trimmed by 2 bases and 10 bases, with 18 bases remaining between them. CDR3 length: 13 amino acids. Germline V lookup: CDR1 GTSNPN, CDR2 SVGIG (reference sequence). CDR3 sequence reads: CAWSPRVVGEQYF. CDR3 coding DNA: TGTGCCTGGAGTCCCCGGGTCGTGGGGGAACAGTACTTC.

This sequence joins TRBV7-4 and TRBJ2-7, with D possibly called TRBD1 or TRBD2 (5 bases each). Germline assignment: CDR1 SGHVT and CDR2 SQSDAQ. The CDR3 is 13 amino acids. V shed 3 bases and J shed 6 bases, with 12 bases lying between them. CDR3 sequence reads: CASSFYTGREQYF. For the CDR3, the DNA is TGTGCCAGCAGCTTTTATACGGGACGCGAGCAGTACTTC.